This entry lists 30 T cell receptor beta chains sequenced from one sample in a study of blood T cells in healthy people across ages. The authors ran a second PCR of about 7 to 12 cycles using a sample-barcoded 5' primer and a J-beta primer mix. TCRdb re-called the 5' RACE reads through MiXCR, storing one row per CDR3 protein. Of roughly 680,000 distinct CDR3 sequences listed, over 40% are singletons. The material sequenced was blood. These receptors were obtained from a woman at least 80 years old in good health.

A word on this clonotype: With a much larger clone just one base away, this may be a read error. CDR3 sequence reads: CSAERVGAGVDTQYF. The CDR3 DNA follows: TGCAGTGCCGAGCGAGTGGGAGCCGGGGTAGATACGCAGTATTTT. The rearrangement links TRBV20-1 to TRBJ2-3; D possibly corresponds to TRBD2 (5 bases). CDR3 length: 15 amino acids. Germline V gene sequence: CDR1 DFQATT, CDR2 SNEGSKA (reference sequence). Trimming pared 6 bases from V and 5 bases from J, leaving 21 bases between.

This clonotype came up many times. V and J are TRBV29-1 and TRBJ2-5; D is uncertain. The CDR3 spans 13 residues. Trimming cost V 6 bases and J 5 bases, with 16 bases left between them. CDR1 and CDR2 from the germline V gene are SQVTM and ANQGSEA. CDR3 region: CSVRLVLTETQYF. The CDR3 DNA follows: TGCAGCGTCCGACTCGTTTTGACTGAGACCCAGTACTTC.

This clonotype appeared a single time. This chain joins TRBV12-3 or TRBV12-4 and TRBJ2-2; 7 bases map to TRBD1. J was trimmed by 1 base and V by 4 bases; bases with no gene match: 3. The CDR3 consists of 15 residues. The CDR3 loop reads CASSWGTVNTGELFF. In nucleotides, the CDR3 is TGTGCCAGCAGTTGGGGGACAGTGAACACCGGGGAGCTGTTTTTT.

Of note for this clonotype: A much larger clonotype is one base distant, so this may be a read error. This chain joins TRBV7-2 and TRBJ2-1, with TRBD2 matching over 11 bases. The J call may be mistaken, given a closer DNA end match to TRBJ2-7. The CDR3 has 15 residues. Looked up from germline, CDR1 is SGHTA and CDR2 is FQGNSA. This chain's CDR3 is CASSLSGRGLNEQYF. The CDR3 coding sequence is TGTGCCAGCAGCCTTAGCGGGAGGGGGTTGAATGAGCAGTACTTC.

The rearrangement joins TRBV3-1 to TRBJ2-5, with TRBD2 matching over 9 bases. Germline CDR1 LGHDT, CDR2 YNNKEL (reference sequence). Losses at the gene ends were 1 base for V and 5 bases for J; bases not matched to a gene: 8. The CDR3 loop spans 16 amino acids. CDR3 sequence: CASSQGGAGGWETQYF. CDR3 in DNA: TGTGCCAGCAGCCAAGGAGGAGCGGGAGGCTGGGAGACCCAGTACTTC.

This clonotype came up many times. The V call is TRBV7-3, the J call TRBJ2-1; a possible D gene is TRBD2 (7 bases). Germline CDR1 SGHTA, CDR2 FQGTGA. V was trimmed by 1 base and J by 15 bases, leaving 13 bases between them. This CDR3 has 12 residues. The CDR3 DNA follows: TGTGCCAGCAGCTTAAAGGCACGGGGGGCGTTCTTC. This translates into CASSLKARGAFF.

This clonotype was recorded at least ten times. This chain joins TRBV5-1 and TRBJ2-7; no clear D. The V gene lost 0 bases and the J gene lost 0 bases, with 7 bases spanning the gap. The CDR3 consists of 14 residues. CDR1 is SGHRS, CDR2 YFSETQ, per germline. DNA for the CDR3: TGCGCCAGCAGCTTGGACACCTTCTCCTACGAGCAGTACTTC. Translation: CASSLDTFSYEQYF. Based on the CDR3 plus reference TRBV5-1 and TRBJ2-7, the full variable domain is KAGVTQTPRYLIKTRGQQVTLSCSPISGHRSVSWYQQTPGQGLQFLFEYFSETQRNKGNFPGRFSGRQFSNSRSEMNVSTLELGDSALYLCASSLDTFSYEQYFGPGTRLTVT.

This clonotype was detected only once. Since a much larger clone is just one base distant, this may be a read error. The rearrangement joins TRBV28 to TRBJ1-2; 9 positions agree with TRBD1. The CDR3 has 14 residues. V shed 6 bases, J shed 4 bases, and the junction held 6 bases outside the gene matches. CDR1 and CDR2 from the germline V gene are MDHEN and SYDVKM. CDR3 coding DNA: TGTGCCAGCAGGCACCCGGGACAGGGCTATGGCTACACCTTC. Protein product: CASRHPGQGYGYTF.

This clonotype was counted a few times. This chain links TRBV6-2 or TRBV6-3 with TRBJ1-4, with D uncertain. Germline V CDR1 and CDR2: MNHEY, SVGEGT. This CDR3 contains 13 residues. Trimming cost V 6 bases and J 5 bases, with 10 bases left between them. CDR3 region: CASRGDWNEKLFF. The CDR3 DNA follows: TGTGCCAGCAGGGGCGATTGGAATGAAAAACTGTTTTTT.

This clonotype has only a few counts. In nucleotides, the CDR3 is TGTGCCAGCAGCGTAAGGAAGGGTCTCCTAGGCATTCAGTACTTC. The encoded protein is CASSVRKGLLGIQYF. The V call is TRBV7-2, the J call TRBJ2-4; D gene uncertain. The CDR3 covers 15 residues. V gave up 5 bases and J gave up 9 bases, with 20 bases separating them. Germline V CDR1 and CDR2: SGHTA, FQGNSA. The full variable domain, in which reference TRBV7-2 and TRBJ2-4 provide the parts outside the CDR3, is GAGVSQSPSNKVTEKGKDVELRCDPISGHTALYWYRQSLGQGLEFLIYFQGNSAPDKSGLPSDRFSAERTGGSVSTLTIQRTQQEDSAVYLCASSVRKGLLGIQYFGAGTRLSVL.

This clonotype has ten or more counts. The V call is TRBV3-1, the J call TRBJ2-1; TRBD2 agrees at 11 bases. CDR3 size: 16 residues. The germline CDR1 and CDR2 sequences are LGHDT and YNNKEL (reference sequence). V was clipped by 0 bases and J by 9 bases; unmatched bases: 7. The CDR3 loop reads CASSQESTSGRGEQFF. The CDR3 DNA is TGTGCCAGCAGCCAAGAAAGTACTAGCGGGAGAGGTGAGCAGTTCTTC.

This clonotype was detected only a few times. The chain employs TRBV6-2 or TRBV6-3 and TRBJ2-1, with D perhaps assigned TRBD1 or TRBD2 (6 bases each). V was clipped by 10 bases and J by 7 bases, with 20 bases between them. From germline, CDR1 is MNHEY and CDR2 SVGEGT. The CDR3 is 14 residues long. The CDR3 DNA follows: TGTGCCACCGTCGGAGGGGGGCAGTGGAATGAGCAGTTCTTC. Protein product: CATVGGGQWNEQFF.

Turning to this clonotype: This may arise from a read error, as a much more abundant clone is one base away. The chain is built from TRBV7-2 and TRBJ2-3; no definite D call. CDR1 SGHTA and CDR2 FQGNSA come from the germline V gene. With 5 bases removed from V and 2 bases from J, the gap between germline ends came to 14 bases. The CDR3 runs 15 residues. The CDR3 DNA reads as TGTGCCAGCAGCCCTACCCTCCCGAACACAGATACGCAGTATTTT. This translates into CASSPTLPNTDTQYF.

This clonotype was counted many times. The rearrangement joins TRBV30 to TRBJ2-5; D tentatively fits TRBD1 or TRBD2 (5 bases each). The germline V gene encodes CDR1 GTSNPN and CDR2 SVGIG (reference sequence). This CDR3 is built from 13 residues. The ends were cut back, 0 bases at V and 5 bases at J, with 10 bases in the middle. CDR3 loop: CAWSVRQRETQYF. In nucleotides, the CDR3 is TGTGCCTGGAGTGTACGACAGCGGGAGACCCAGTACTTC.

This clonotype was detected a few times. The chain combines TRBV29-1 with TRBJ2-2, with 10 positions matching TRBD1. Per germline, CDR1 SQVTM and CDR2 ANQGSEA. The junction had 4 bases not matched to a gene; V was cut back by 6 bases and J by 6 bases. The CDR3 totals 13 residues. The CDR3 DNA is TGCAGCGTCGCCGACAGGGGGCCCGGGGAGCTGTTTTTT. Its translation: CSVADRGPGELFF.

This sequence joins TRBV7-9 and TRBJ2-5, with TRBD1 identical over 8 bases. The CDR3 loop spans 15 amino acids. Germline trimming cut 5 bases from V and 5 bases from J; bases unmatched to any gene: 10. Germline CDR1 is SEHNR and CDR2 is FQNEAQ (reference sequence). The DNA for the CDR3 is TGTGCCAGCAGCACCTACAGGGGGAAGGGGGAGACCCAGTACTTC. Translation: CASSTYRGKGETQYF. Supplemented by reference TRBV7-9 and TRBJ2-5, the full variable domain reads DTGVSQNPRHKITKRGQNVTFRCDPISEHNRLYWYRQTLGQGPEFLTYFQNEAQLEKSRLLSDRFSAERPKGSFSTLEIQRTEQGDSAMYLCASSTYRGKGETQYFGPGTRLLVL.

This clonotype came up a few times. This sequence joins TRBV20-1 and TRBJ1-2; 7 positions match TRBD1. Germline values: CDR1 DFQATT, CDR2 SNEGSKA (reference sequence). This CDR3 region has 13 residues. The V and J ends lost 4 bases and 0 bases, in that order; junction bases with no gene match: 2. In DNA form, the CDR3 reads TGCAGTGCTACCGACAGGGCTAACTATGGCTACACCTTC. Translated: CSATDRANYGYTF.

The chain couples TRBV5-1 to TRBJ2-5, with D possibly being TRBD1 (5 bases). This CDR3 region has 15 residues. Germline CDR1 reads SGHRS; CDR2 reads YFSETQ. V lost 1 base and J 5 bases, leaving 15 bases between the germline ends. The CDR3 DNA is TGCGCCAGCAGCTTGAACAGGCTGGTAGGGGAGACCCAGTACTTC. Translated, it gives CASSLNRLVGETQYF.

CDR3 DNA sequence: TGTGCCAGCAGATACGATATGCGGAGTGCAGATACGCAGTATTTT. Encoded protein: CASRYDMRSADTQYF. The chain combines TRBV12-3 or TRBV12-4 with TRBJ2-3; the D is unclear. Trimming left V 6 bases short and J 4 bases short, with 17 bases between. The CDR3 runs to 15 residues.

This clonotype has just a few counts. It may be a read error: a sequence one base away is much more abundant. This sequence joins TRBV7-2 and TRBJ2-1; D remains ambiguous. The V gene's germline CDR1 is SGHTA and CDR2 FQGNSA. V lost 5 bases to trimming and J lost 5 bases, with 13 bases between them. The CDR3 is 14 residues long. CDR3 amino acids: CASSVMLLNNEQFF. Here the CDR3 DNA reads TGTGCCAGCAGCGTAATGCTTTTAAACAATGAGCAGTTCTTC.

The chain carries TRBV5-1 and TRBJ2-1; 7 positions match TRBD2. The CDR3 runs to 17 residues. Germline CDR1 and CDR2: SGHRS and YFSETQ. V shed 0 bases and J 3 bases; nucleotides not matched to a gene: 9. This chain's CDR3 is CASSLALGLGNYNEQFF. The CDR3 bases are TGCGCCAGCAGCTTGGCCCTAGGACTAGGAAACTACAATGAGCAGTTCTTC. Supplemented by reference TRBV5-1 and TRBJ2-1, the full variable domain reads KAGVTQTPRYLIKTRGQQVTLSCSPISGHRSVSWYQQTPGQGLQFLFEYFSETQRNKGNFPGRFSGRQFSNSRSEMNVSTLELGDSALYLCASSLALGLGNYNEQFFGPGTRLTVL.

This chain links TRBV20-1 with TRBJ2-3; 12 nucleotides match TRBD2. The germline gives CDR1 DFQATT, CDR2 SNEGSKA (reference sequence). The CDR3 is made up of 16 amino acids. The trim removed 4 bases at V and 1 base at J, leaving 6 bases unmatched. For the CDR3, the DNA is TGCAGTGCTAAAGGACTAGCGGGGAGGGGCACAGATACGCAGTATTTT. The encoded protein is CSAKGLAGRGTDTQYF.

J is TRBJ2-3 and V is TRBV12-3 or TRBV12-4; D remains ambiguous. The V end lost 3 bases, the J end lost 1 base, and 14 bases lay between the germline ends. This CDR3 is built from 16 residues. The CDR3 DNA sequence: TGTGCCAGCAGTTTGGAGAGATCGGGTGGCACAGATACGCAGTATTTT. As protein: CASSLERSGGTDTQYF.

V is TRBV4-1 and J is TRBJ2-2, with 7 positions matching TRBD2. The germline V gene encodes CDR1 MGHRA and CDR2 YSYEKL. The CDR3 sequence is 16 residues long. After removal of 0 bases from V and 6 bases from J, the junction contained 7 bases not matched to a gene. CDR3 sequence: CASSQDIAGVPGELFF. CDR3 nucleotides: TGCGCCAGCAGCCAAGATATCGCGGGGGTACCCGGGGAGCTGTTTTTT.

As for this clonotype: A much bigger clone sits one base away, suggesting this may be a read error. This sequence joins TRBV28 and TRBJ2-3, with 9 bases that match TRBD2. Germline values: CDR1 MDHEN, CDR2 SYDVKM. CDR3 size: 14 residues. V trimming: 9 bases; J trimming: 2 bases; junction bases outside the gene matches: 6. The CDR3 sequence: CASGLARNTDTQYF. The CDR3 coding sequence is TGTGCCAGTGGACTAGCGAGGAACACAGATACGCAGTATTTT.

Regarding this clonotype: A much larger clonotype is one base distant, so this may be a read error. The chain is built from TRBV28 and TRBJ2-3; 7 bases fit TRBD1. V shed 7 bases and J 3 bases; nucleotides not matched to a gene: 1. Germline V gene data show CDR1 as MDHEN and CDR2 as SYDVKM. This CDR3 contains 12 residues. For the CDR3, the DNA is TGTGCCAGCAACAGGGGAACAGATACGCAGTATTTT. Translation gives CASNRGTDTQYF.

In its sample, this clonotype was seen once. CDR3 residues: CASSDRTGSVADTQYF. The CDR3, as DNA: TGTGCCAGCAGTGACCGGACAGGGAGTGTAGCAGATACGCAGTATTTT. The V call is TRBV25-1, the J call TRBJ2-3; 8 bases fit TRBD1. CDR1 and CDR2 (germline): MGHDK, SYGVNS. This CDR3 has 16 amino acids. V lost 3 bases and J lost 4; bases outside the gene matches: 9. The full variable domain, its missing parts supplied by reference TRBV25-1 and TRBJ2-3, is EADIYQTPRYLVIGTGKKITLECSQTMGHDKMYWYQQDPGMELHLIHYSYGVNSTEKGDLSSESTVSRIRTEHFPLTLESARPSHTSQYLCASSDRTGSVADTQYFGPGTRLTVL.

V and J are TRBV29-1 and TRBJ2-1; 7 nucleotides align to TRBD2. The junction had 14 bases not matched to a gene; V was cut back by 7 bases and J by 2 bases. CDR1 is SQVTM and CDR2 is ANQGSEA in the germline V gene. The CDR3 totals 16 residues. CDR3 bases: TGCAGCGCCTCTCCTCTAGCGGAGGTTACCTACAATGAGCAGTTCTTC. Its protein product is CSASPLAEVTYNEQFF.

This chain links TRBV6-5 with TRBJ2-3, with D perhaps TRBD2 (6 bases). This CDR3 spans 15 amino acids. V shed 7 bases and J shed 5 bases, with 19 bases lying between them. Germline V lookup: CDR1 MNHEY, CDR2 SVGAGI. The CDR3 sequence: CASTKRGGSVDTQYF. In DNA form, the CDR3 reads TGTGCCAGCACCAAACGTGGGGGGTCGGTAGATACGCAGTATTTT.

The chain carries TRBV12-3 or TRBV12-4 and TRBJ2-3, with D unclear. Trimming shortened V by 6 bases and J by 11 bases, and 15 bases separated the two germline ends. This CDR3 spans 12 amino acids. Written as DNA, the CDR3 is TGTGCCAGCAGATTAAAAACAGATGTGCAGTATTTT. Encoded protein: CASRLKTDVQYF.